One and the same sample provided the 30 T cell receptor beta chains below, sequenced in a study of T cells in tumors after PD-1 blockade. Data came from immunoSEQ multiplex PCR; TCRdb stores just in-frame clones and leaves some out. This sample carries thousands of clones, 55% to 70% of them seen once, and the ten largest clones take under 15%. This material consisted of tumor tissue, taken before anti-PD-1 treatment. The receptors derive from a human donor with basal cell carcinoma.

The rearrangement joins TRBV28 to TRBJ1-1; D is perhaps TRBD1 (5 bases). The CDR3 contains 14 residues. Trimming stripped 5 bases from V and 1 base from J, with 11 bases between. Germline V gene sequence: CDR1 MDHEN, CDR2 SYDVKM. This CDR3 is CASSTLDRNTEAFF. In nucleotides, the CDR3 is TGTGCCAGCAGTACCCTAGACAGGAACACTGAAGCTTTCTTT.

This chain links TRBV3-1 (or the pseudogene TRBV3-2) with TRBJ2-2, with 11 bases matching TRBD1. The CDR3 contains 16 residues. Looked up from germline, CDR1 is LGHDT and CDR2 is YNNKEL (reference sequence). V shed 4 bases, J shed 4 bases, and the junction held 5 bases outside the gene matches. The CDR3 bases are TGTGCCAGCAGCCGATGGGACAGGGGGGCCACCGGGGAGCTGTTTTTT. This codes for CASSRWDRGATGELFF.

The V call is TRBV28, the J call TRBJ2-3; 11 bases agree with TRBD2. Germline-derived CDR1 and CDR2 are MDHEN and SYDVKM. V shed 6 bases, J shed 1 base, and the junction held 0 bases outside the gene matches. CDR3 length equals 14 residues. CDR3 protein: CASRTSGGTDTQYF. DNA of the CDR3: TGTGCCAGCAGGACTAGCGGGGGCACAGATACGCAGTATTTT. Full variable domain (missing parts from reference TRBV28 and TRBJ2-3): DVKVTQSSRYLVKRTGEKVFLECVQDMDHENMFWYRQDPGLGLRLIYFSYDVKMKEKGDIPEGYSVSREKKERFSLILESASTNQTSMYLCASRTSGGTDTQYFGPGTRLTVL.

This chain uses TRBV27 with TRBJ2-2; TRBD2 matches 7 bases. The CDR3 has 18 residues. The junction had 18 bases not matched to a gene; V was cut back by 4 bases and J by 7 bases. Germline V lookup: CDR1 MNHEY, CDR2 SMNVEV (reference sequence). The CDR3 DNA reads TGTGCCAGCAGTTCCCTGGGTAAATCTAGCGGTCGACTCGGGGAGCTGTTTTTT. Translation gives CASSSLGKSSGRLGELFF.

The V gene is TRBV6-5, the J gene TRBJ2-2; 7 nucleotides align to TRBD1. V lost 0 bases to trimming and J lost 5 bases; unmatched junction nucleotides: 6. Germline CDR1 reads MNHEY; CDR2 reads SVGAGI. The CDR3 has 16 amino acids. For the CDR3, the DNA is TGTGCCAGCAGTTACTCGACCCAGGGGGTTACCGGGGAGCTGTTTTTT. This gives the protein CASSYSTQGVTGELFF.

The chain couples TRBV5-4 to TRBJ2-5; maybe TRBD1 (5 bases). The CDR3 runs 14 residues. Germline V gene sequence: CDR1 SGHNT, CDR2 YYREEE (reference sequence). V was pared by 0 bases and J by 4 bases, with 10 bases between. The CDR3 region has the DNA TGTGCCAGCAGCTTGGAAACAGGAAGAGAGACCCAGTACTTC. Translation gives CASSLETGRETQYF. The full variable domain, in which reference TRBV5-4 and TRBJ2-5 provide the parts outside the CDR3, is ETGVTQSPTHLIKTRGQQVTLRCSSQSGHNTVSWYQQALGQGPQFIFQYYREEENGRGNFPPRFSGLQFPNYSSELNVNALELDDSALYLCASSLETGRETQYFGPGTRLLVL.

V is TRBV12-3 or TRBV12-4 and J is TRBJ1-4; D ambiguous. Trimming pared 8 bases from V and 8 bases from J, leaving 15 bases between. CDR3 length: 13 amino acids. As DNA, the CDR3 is TGTGCCAGCTCGGAGTGGCGGAACGAAAAACTGTTTTTT. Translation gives CASSEWRNEKLFF.

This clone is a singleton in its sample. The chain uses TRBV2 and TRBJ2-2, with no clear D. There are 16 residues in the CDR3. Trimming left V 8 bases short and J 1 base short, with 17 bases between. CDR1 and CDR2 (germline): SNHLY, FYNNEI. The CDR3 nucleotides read TGTGCCAGCTCTGGCTGGAAGGGTGGGAACACCGGGGAGCTGTTTTTT. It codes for CASSGWKGGNTGELFF.

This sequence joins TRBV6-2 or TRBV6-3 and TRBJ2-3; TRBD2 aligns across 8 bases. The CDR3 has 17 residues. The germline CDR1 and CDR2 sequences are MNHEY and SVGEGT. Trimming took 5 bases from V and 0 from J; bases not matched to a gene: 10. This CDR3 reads CASSQATSGPSTDTQYF. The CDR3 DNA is TGTGCCAGCAGTCAAGCTACTAGCGGTCCTAGCACAGATACGCAGTATTTT.

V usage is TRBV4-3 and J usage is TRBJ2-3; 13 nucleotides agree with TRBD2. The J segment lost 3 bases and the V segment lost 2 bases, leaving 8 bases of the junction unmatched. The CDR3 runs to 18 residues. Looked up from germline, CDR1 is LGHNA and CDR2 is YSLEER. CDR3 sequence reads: CASSQNPGLAGRTDTQYF. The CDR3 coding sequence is TGCGCCAGCAGCCAAAATCCGGGACTAGCGGGGAGGACAGATACGCAGTATTTT.

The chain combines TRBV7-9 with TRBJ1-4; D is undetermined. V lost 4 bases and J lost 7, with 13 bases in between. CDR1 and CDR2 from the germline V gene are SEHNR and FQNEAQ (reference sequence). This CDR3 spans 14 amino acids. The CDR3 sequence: CASSSGPIGEKLFF. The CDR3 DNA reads TGTGCCAGCAGCTCCGGCCCAATTGGTGAAAAACTGTTTTTT.

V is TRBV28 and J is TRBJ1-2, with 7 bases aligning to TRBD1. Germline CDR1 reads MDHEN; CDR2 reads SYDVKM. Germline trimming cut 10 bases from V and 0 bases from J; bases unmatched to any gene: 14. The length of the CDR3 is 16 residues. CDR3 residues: CATQTGAHLANYGYTF. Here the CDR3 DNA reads TGTGCCACCCAAACAGGGGCCCACCTAGCTAACTATGGCTACACCTTC.

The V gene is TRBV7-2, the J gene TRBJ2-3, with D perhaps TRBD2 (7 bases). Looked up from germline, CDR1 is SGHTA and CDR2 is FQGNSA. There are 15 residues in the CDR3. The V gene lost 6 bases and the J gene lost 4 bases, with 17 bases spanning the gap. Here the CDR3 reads CASRKARGGSDTQYF. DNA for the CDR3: TGTGCCAGCAGGAAAGCCCGCGGGGGCTCAGATACGCAGTATTTT.

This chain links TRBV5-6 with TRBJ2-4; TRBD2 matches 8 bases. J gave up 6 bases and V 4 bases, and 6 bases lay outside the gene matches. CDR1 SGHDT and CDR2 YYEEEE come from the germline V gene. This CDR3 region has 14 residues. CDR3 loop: CASSPGGRPNIQYF. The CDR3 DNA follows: TGTGCCAGCAGCCCGGGGGGGCGACCAAACATTCAGTACTTC.

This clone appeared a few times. The CDR3 DNA follows: TGTGCCAGCAGCATAACCGGGACAGGTAATGAAAAACTGTTTTTT. It yields the protein CASSITGTGNEKLFF. The J gene is TRBJ1-4, the V gene TRBV3-1 (or the pseudogene TRBV3-2); 8 nucleotides match TRBD1. The CDR3 is 15 residues long. Trimming removed 5 bases from V and 4 bases from J; junction bases left unmatched: 6. Germline V lookup: CDR1 LGHDT, CDR2 YNNKEL (reference sequence).

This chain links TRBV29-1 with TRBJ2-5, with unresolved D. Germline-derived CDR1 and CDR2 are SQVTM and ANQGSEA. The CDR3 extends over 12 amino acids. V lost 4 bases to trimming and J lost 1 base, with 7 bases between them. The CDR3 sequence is CSVAMAQETQYF. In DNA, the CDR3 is TGCAGCGTTGCCATGGCCCAAGAGACCCAGTACTTC.

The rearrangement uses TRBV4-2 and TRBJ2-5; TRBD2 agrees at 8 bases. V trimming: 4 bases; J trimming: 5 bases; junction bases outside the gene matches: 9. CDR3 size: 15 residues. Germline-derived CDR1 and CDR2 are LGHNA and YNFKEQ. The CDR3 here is CASSPKLAVRETQYF. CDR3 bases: TGTGCCAGCAGCCCAAAACTAGCGGTGAGGGAGACCCAGTACTTC.

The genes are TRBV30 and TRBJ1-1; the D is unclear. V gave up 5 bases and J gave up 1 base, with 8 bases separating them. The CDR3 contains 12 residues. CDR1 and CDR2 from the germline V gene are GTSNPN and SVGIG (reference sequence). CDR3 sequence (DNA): TGTGCCTGGGTACAGCGGAACACTGAAGCTTTCTTT. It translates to CAWVQRNTEAFF.

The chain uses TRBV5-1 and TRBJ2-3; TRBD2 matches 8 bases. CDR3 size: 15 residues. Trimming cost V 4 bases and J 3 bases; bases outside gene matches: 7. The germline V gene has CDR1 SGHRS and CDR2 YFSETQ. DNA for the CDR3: TGCGCCAGCAGCCCGGGGGGGGTTAAGACAGATACGCAGTATTTT. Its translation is CASSPGGVKTDTQYF.

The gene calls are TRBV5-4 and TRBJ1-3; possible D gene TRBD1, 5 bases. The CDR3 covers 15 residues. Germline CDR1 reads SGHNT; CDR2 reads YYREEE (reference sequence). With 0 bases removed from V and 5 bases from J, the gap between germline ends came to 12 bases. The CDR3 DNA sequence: TGTGCCAGCAGCTTGGCCGACAGTAGTAGAAACACCATATATTTT. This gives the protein CASSLADSSRNTIYF.

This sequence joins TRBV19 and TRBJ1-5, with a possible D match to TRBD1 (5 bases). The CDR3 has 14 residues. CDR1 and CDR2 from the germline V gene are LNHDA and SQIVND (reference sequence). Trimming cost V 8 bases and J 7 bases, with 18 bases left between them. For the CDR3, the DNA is TGTGCCAGTGTGGTTCGGGGGTCGGACCAGCCCCAGCATTTT. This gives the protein CASVVRGSDQPQHF.

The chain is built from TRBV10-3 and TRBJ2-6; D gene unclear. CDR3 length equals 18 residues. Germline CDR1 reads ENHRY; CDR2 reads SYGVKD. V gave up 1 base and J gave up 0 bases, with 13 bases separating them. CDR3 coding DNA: TGTGCCATCAGTGAGTGGAGCCTATCAAGCTCTGGGGCCAACGTCCTGACTTTC. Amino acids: CAISEWSLSSSGANVLTF.

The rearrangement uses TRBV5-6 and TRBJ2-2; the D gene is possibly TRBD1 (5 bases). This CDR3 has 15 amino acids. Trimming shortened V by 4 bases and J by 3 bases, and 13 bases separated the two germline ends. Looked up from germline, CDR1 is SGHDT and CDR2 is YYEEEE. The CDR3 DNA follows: TGTGCCAGCAGCAGGGGTCGAAGGGACACCGGGGAGCTGTTTTTT. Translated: CASSRGRRDTGELFF.

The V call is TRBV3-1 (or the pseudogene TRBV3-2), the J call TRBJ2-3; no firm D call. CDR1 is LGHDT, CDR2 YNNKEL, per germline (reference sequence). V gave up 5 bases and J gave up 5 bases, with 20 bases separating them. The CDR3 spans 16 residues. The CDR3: CASSAGSPVMQDTQYF. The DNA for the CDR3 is TGTGCCAGCAGCGCAGGTTCTCCTGTCATGCAAGATACGCAGTATTTT.

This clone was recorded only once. CDR3 loop: CASSLLAGKGSYEQYF. Here the CDR3 DNA reads TGTGCCAGCAGCTTGTTAGCGGGAAAAGGCTCCTACGAGCAGTACTTC. V gene TRBV13 combines with J gene TRBJ2-7; 8 bases align to TRBD2. This CDR3 spans 16 amino acids. The germline V gene has CDR1 PRHDT and CDR2 FYEKMQ (reference sequence). The V segment lost 3 bases and the J segment 0 bases; nucleotides outside the gene matches: 7.

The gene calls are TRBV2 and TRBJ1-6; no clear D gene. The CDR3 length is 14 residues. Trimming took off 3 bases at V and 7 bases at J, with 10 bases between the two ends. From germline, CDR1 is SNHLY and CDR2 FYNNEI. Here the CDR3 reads CASSEEWVNSPLHF. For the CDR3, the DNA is TGTGCCAGCAGTGAGGAATGGGTCAATTCACCCCTCCACTTT. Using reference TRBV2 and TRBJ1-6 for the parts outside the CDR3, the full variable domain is EPEVTQTPSHQVTQMGQEVILRCVPISNHLYFYWYRQILGQKVEFLVSFYNNEISEKSEIFDDQFSVERPDGSNFTLKIRSTKLEDSAMYFCASSEEWVNSPLHFGNGTRLTVT.

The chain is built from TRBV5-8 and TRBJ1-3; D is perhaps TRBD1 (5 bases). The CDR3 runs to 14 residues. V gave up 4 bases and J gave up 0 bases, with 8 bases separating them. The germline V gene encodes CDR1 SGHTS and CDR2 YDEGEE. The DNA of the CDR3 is TGTGCCAGCAGCCGGGGGATCTCTGGAAACACCATATATTTT. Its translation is CASSRGISGNTIYF.

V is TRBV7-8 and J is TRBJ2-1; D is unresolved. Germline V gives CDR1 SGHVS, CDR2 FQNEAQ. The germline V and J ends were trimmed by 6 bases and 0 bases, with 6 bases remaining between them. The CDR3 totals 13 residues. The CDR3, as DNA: TGTGCCAGCAGTCGATCCTCCTACAATGAGCAGTTCTTC. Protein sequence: CASSRSSYNEQFF.

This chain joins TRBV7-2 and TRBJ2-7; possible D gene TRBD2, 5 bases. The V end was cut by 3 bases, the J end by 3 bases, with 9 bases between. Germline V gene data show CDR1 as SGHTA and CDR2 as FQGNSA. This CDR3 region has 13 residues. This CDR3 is CASSFKAGYEQYF. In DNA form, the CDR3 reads TGTGCCAGCAGCTTCAAGGCGGGCTACGAGCAGTACTTC.

In DNA, the CDR3 is TGTGCCATCAGCGCCGGGACGGCGACCGGGGAGCTGTTTTTT. This encodes CAISAGTATGELFF. The gene calls are TRBV10-3 and TRBJ2-2, with D tentatively TRBD1 or TRBD2 (5 bases each). CDR1 is ENHRY and CDR2 is SYGVKD in the germline V gene. The CDR3 sequence is 14 residues long. Trimming left V 6 bases short and J 5 bases short, with 13 bases between.